The 32 T cell receptor beta chains below come from one sample, sequenced in a study of T cell responses to AZD1222 COVID-19 vaccine. The assay was immunoSEQ multiplex PCR, and TCRdb's table has in-frame clones only and misses some. This sample has 100,000 to 140,000 clones; 75% to 95% occur once, and the top ten carry 6.2%. The sequenced sample was peripheral blood, obtained 28 days after the second AZD1222 dose. These receptors all stem from an adult who received the AZD1222 COVID-19 vaccine.

The sample holds one count of this clone. V is TRBV14 and J is TRBJ1-1; D not certain. V was trimmed by 6 bases and J by 1 base, leaving 18 bases between them. Germline loops: CDR1 SGHDN, CDR2 FVKESK. This CDR3 comprises 16 residues. This CDR3 reads CASSRRTPIQNTEAFF. For the CDR3, the DNA is TGTGCCAGCAGTCGGCGTACGCCAATTCAGAACACTGAAGCTTTCTTT.

This clone was detected only once. The chain couples TRBV27 to TRBJ2-2; D perhaps matches TRBD1 (5 bases). This CDR3 contains 15 residues. Trimming pared 0 bases from V and 4 bases from J, leaving 9 bases between. Per the germline V gene, CDR1 is MNHEY and CDR2 is SMNVEV (reference sequence). The CDR3 sequence: CASSLSSTVTGELFF. The CDR3 coding sequence is TGTGCCAGCAGTTTATCATCGACAGTCACCGGGGAGCTGTTTTTT.

The DNA for the CDR3 is TGTGCCAGTAGTATCCCTTCTGGGGCCAACGTCCTGACTTTC. It specifies CASSIPSGANVLTF. V and J are TRBV19 and TRBJ2-6; no definite D call. The ends were cut back, 3 bases at V and 1 base at J, with 4 bases in the middle. This CDR3 spans 14 amino acids. Germline V lookup: CDR1 LNHDA, CDR2 SQIVND (reference sequence).

This chain uses TRBV12-3 or TRBV12-4 with TRBJ1-2, with unresolved D. V gave up 5 bases and J gave up 4 bases, with 5 bases separating them. This CDR3 spans 11 amino acids. The CDR3 region is CASSVGYGYTF. Here the CDR3 DNA reads TGTGCCAGCAGTGTAGGCTATGGCTACACCTTC.

This clone was observed once. This chain uses TRBV20-1 with TRBJ2-7; D assignment may be TRBD1 or TRBD2 (5 bases each). The CDR3 is made up of 12 amino acids. V was pared by 4 bases and J by 3 bases, with 10 bases between. The germline gives CDR1 DFQATT, CDR2 SNEGSKA (reference sequence). The DNA for the CDR3 is TGCAGTGCTACTGACAGCGGCTACGAGCAGTACTTC. Residues: CSATDSGYEQYF.

The V call is TRBV5-5, the J call TRBJ2-5; 13 positions match TRBD2. V gave up 2 bases and J gave up 2 bases; unmatched junction bases: 6. The CDR3 totals 17 residues. Germline loops: CDR1 SGHKS, CDR2 YYEKEE (reference sequence). CDR3: CASSFMTSGGPQETQYF. The CDR3 nucleotides are TGTGCCAGCAGCTTTATGACTAGCGGGGGGCCGCAAGAGACCCAGTACTTC.

This clone was seen just once. The chain is built from TRBV19 and TRBJ1-3, with D tentatively TRBD1 (5 bases). V lost 5 bases to trimming and J lost 2 bases, with 22 bases between them. This CDR3 is built from 18 residues. CDR1 and CDR2 (germline): LNHDA, SQIVND (reference sequence). CDR3 in amino acids: CASSPTGLGSLAGNTIYF. The CDR3 DNA follows: TGTGCCAGTAGTCCAACAGGTCTAGGTTCTCTGGCTGGAAACACCATATATTTT.

The genes are TRBV13 and TRBJ2-2; D is uncertain. Trimming took off 0 bases at V and 2 bases at J, with 4 bases between the two ends. The V gene's germline CDR1 is PRHDT and CDR2 FYEKMQ (reference sequence). The CDR3 consists of 14 residues. The CDR3 DNA follows: TGTGCCAGCAGCTTAGGACACAACACCGGGGAGCTGTTTTTT. It codes for CASSLGHNTGELFF.

The CDR3 sequence is CASTTSGSGYEQFF. The CDR3 bases are TGTGCCAGTACAACTAGCGGGAGTGGCTATGAGCAGTTCTTC. V and J are TRBV19 and TRBJ2-1; 11 bases fit TRBD2. The CDR3 extends over 14 amino acids. Germline values: CDR1 LNHDA, CDR2 SQIVND (reference sequence). V shed 7 bases and J 8 bases; nucleotides not matched to a gene: 7.

This chain uses TRBV6-5 with TRBJ2-3, with 8 bases fitting TRBD1. The germline V gene encodes CDR1 MNHEY and CDR2 SVGAGI. CDR3 size: 15 residues. V gave up 6 bases and J gave up 0 bases; unmatched junction bases: 5. CDR3 in DNA: TGTGCCAGCAGCGCCAGGGGGCAAAGCACAGATACGCAGTATTTT. Its protein is CASSARGQSTDTQYF.

This chain links TRBV7-9 with TRBJ1-2, with TRBD1 identical over 7 bases. The CDR3 extends over 13 amino acids. The J segment lost 8 bases and the V segment lost 3 bases, leaving 6 bases of the junction unmatched. Germline V gene sequence: CDR1 SEHNR, CDR2 FQNEAQ (reference sequence). The CDR3 DNA reads as TGTGCCAGCAGCTTCGGGACAGTCGAGGGCTACACCTTC. Residues: CASSFGTVEGYTF. The complete variable domain, with remaining parts taken from reference TRBV7-9 and TRBJ1-2, reads DTGVSQNPRHKITKRGQNVTFRCDPISEHNRLYWYRQTLGQGPEFLTYFQNEAQLEKSRLLSDRFSAERPKGSFSTLEIQRTEQGDSAMYLCASSFGTVEGYTFGSGTRLTVV.

The rearrangement joins TRBV7-9 to TRBJ2-3; D gene uncertain. Germline V gives CDR1 SEHNR, CDR2 FQNEAQ (reference sequence). Trimming shortened V by 2 bases and J by 1 base, and 10 bases separated the two germline ends. The length of the CDR3 is 15 residues. DNA for the CDR3: TGTGCCAGCAGCTTAAGGGATTTTGGCACAGATACGCAGTATTTT. This encodes CASSLRDFGTDTQYF.

The rearrangement uses TRBV7-9 and TRBJ1-3; D may be TRBD1 (5 bases). V lost 1 base and J 6 bases, leaving 10 bases between the germline ends. Germline V CDR1 and CDR2: SEHNR, FQNEAQ (reference sequence). The CDR3 is made up of 14 amino acids. The DNA of the CDR3 is TGTGCCAGCAGCTTAGATCCAGGGACAAACACCATATATTTT. Its protein product is CASSLDPGTNTIYF.

This chain links TRBV4-1 with TRBJ2-2; D unclear. Germline V gene data show CDR1 as MGHRA and CDR2 as YSYEKL. This CDR3 comprises 14 residues. V was cut by 3 bases and J by 1 base, with 6 bases left in between. The CDR3 sequence: CASSQTENTGELFF. As DNA, the CDR3 is TGCGCCAGCAGCCAGACGGAGAACACCGGGGAGCTGTTTTTT.

The chain is built from TRBV7-2 and TRBJ1-1; D is perhaps TRBD1 (5 bases). The germline V gene encodes CDR1 SGHTA and CDR2 FQGNSA. V was cut by 4 bases and J by 4 bases, with 16 bases left in between. CDR3 length: 15 residues. The CDR3 region has the DNA TGTGCCAGCAGCTCGGCGGGGCGCGGGCGCACTGAAGCTTTCTTT. Translating gives CASSSAGRGRTEAFF.

The rearrangement joins TRBV6-2 or TRBV6-3 to TRBJ2-3, with 10 bases matching TRBD2. The CDR3 totals 15 residues. Germline V gene lookup returns CDR1 MNHEY and CDR2 SVGEGT. The V and J ends lost 3 bases and 4 bases, in that order; junction bases with no gene match: 4. The CDR3 is CASSYPAGGADTQYF. DNA of the CDR3: TGTGCCAGCAGTTATCCAGCGGGGGGGGCAGATACGCAGTATTTT.

The rearrangement joins TRBV5-5 to TRBJ2-3; a weak D match, TRBD1 (5 bases). Germline assignment: CDR1 SGHKS and CDR2 YYEKEE (reference sequence). The CDR3 spans 14 residues. V dropped 0 bases and J dropped 2 bases, with 7 bases sitting between them. CDR3 bases: TGTGCCAGCAGCTTGGACAGGTCCACAGATACGCAGTATTTT. Its translation is CASSLDRSTDTQYF.

The CDR3 protein is CASRMGLAGYEQYF. CDR3 nucleotides: TGTGCCAGCAGAATGGGACTAGCGGGGTACGAGCAGTACTTC. The V call is TRBV27, the J call TRBJ2-7; 13 bases match TRBD2. This CDR3 is 14 amino acids long. The ends lost 6 bases at V and 4 bases at J; junction bases unmatched: 3. CDR1 MNHEY and CDR2 SMNVEV come from the germline V gene (reference sequence).

V and J are TRBV5-6 and TRBJ1-5, with 8 positions matching TRBD1. This CDR3 has 18 amino acids. Germline trimming cut 0 bases from V and 3 bases from J; bases unmatched to any gene: 11. CDR1 and CDR2 from the germline V gene are SGHDT and YYEEEE. CDR3 nucleotides: TGTGCCAGCAGCTTGGGACAGGGGAGGGGGGAACACAATCAGCCCCAGCATTTT. This gives the protein CASSLGQGRGEHNQPQHF.

This rearrangement joins TRBV11-2 to TRBJ1-1, with D hard to call. Germline CDR1 SGHAT, CDR2 FQNNGV. This CDR3 contains 13 residues. Deletions cut 6 bases from V and 2 bases from J, with 10 bases between. DNA for the CDR3: TGTGCCAGCAGTCAAGACCGAAACACTGAAGCTTTCTTT. Its translation is CASSQDRNTEAFF.

The chain links TRBV7-2 to TRBJ2-5, with TRBD2 matching over 8 bases. The CDR3 is 14 amino acids. Looked up from germline, CDR1 is SGHTA and CDR2 is FQGNSA. Trimming at V came to 5 bases and at J to 1 base, leaving 3 bases not matched to a gene. CDR3 in amino acids: CASSVSGTQETQYF. The DNA for the CDR3 is TGTGCCAGCAGCGTTAGCGGGACCCAAGAGACCCAGTACTTC.

The chain combines TRBV27 with TRBJ1-1; 10 nucleotides align to TRBD1. The CDR3 totals 15 residues. The V and J ends lost 4 bases and 3 bases, in that order; junction bases with no gene match: 5. Germline loops: CDR1 MNHEY, CDR2 SMNVEV (reference sequence). The CDR3 spells CASSSLGTGDTEAFF. In DNA form, the CDR3 reads TGTGCCAGCAGTTCGCTTGGGACAGGGGACACTGAAGCTTTCTTT.

This clone was found a few times. The genes are TRBV29-1 and TRBJ1-2; 12 bases align to TRBD1. J was trimmed by 9 bases and V by 6 bases; bases with no gene match: 5. The CDR3 runs to 12 residues. The V gene's germline CDR1 is SQVTM and CDR2 ANQGSEA. CDR3 nucleotides: TGCAGCGTGGGGGGACAGGGGGCGAGCTACACCTTC. Protein product: CSVGGQGASYTF.

The rearrangement joins TRBV7-9 to TRBJ2-3; D uncertain. The CDR3 loop spans 14 amino acids. V was pared by 3 bases and J by 3 bases, with 10 bases between. Germline CDR1 and CDR2: SEHNR and FQNEAQ (reference sequence). The CDR3 DNA reads as TGTGCCAGCAGCTTGCCCGAAGGGACAGATACGCAGTATTTT. This gives the protein CASSLPEGTDTQYF.

This chain connects TRBV19 to TRBJ2-1; the D gene is possibly TRBD1 (7 bases). Germline V gene lookup returns CDR1 LNHDA and CDR2 SQIVND (reference sequence). This CDR3 has 14 residues. Trimming left V 5 bases short and J 3 bases short, with 11 bases between. The CDR3 here is CASSQGGDYNEQFF. As DNA, the CDR3 is TGTGCCAGTAGTCAGGGGGGCGACTACAATGAGCAGTTCTTC.

The rearrangement uses TRBV13 and TRBJ1-2; D is unclear. CDR1 PRHDT and CDR2 FYEKMQ come from the germline V gene (reference sequence). This CDR3 has 14 residues. V was pared by 3 bases and J by 8 bases, with 16 bases between. DNA for the CDR3: TGTGCCAGCAGCTTCCGGGCCCGTCCCCTGGGCTACACCTTC. Residues: CASSFRARPLGYTF.

This rearrangement joins TRBV7-9 to TRBJ1-1, with D maybe TRBD1 (6 bases). V gave up 5 bases and J gave up 3 bases, with 10 bases separating them. The CDR3 has 13 amino acids. Per the germline V gene, CDR1 is SEHNR and CDR2 is FQNEAQ (reference sequence). CDR3 protein: CASSQGQYTEAFF. The DNA of the CDR3 is TGTGCCAGCAGCCAAGGACAGTACACTGAAGCTTTCTTT.

V and J are TRBV11-3 and TRBJ2-7; no firm D call. The CDR3 sequence is 13 residues long. V lost 3 bases and J 2 bases, leaving 8 bases between the germline ends. The germline gives CDR1 SGHNT, CDR2 YENEEA. The CDR3 loop is CASSLSGAYEQYF. The DNA of the CDR3 is TGTGCCAGCAGCTTGTCTGGGGCCTACGAGCAGTACTTC.

This chain connects TRBV4-1 to TRBJ1-1, with TRBD1 as a possible D gene (6 bases). Germline V gene sequence: CDR1 MGHRA, CDR2 YSYEKL. The CDR3 totals 18 residues. Trimming cost V 1 base and J 3 bases, with 21 bases left between them. As DNA, the CDR3 is TGCGCCAGCAGCCAAGTGGGGGGGCCCGGAGCAAGACACACTGAAGCTTTCTTT. Translation: CASSQVGGPGARHTEAFF.

The chain uses TRBV24-1 and TRBJ1-2; tentative D call: TRBD1 (6 bases). The CDR3 sequence is 16 residues long. Germline CDR1 and CDR2: KGHDR and SFDVKD. V was cut by 4 bases and J by 2 bases, with 16 bases left in between. The CDR3 is CATSEAGTIANYGYTF. In DNA, the CDR3 is TGTGCCACCAGTGAAGCTGGGACAATAGCCAACTATGGCTACACCTTC.

The chain has TRBV5-4 and TRBJ2-5, with D perhaps matching TRBD2 (6 bases). This CDR3 spans 14 amino acids. Germline V gene sequence: CDR1 SGHNT, CDR2 YYREEE (reference sequence). The V end was cut by 3 bases, the J end by 5 bases, with 14 bases between. CDR3 sequence reads: CASSWRGGTETQYF. The CDR3 DNA reads TGTGCCAGCAGCTGGAGGGGAGGAACGGAGACCCAGTACTTC.

The chain has TRBV5-1 and TRBJ2-7; D unresolved. Between the trimmed V and J ends, which lost 2 bases and 0 bases, there was a span of 6 bases. This CDR3 has 13 amino acids. Germline loops: CDR1 SGHRS, CDR2 YFSETQ. For the CDR3, the DNA is TGCGCCAGCAGCTTAAGGCCCTCCTACGAGCAGTACTTC. Protein sequence: CASSLRPSYEQYF.